Presented here are 22 T cell receptor beta chains from one specimen sequenced in a study of tumor-infiltrating lymphocytes in primary liver carcinoma. DNA and RNA were both co-extracted from about 19-30 mg of bulk tissue that had not been sorted. A constant-region primer primed TCR beta cDNA synthesis from roughly 500 ng of total RNA. Researchers made the TCR beta libraries by running three nested multiplex PCR rounds with slightly modified ARM-PCR. Each of the first two PCR rounds ran around 10 cycles with TRBV1-TRBV30 forward and C-beta reverse primers. One entry per CDR3 protein, called by TCRdb with MiXCR from the multiplex PCR reads. Of roughly 120,000 distinct CDR3 sequences listed, about 68% were seen once; the top ten hold around 9.3%. Source material: liver tumor tissue from sampling region 1. The sample's subset: tumor region T1, superior pole. The receptors here all came from a woman aged 55-75 years with primary liver carcinoma and hepatitis B virus infection.

Concerning this clonotype: A junction boundary mismatches the germline segment, possibly from a read error. This rearrangement joins TRBV11-3 to TRBJ2-3; 7 bases are a match to TRBD1. Germline CDR1 and CDR2: SGHNT and YENEEA. This CDR3 region has 14 residues. The CDR3 nucleotides are TGTGCAAGCAGCTTTGGGCAGGGGGAAGATACGCAGTATTTT. Its translation is CASSFGQGEDTQYF.

About this clonotype: One end of the junction varies from germline; a read error may be responsible. The chain combines TRBV14 with TRBJ1-2; D might be TRBD1 (5 bases). Germline CDR1 is SGHDN and CDR2 is FVKESK. This CDR3 contains 15 residues. CDR3 sequence reads: CTSSLPGTLTHGYTF. The DNA of the CDR3 is TGTACCAGCAGCCTCCCCGGGACGCTGACCCATGGCTACACCTTC.

Notes on this clonotype: Since a much larger clone is just one base distant, this may be a read error. The chain has TRBV4-1 and TRBJ1-4; no reliable D call. Germline CDR1 reads MGHRA; CDR2 reads YSYEKL. This CDR3 is built from 14 residues. The CDR3 sequence: CASSQDLLNERLFF. CDR3 nucleotides: TGCGCCAGCAGCCAAGATCTCCTCAATGAAAGACTGTTTTTT.

This clonotype was seen just once. V and J are TRBV7-8 and TRBJ2-5; D may be TRBD2 (6 bases). Germline loops: CDR1 SGHVS, CDR2 FQNEAQ. The CDR3 totals 13 residues. Trimming removed 3 bases at V and 9 bases at J, with 14 bases between. CDR3 loop: CASSFGGWEAQYF. As DNA, the CDR3 is TGTGCCAGCAGCTTTGGAGGGTGGGAGGCCCAGTACTTC.

Here the CDR3 reads CANRLAGGSYNEQFF. CDR3 coding DNA: TGTGCCAACAGACTAGCGGGAGGCTCCTACAATGAGCAGTTCTTC. This chain connects TRBV6-5 to TRBJ2-1; 13 nucleotides match TRBD2. Unmatched junction bases numbered 3, after V lost 10 bases and J lost 0 bases. The CDR3 contains 15 residues. Germline V gene lookup returns CDR1 MNHEY and CDR2 SVGAGI.

For this clonotype: The CDR3 does not close with the conserved phenylalanine or tryptophan, likely indicating a read error. This chain uses TRBV5-6 with TRBJ2-1; 9 nucleotides align to TRBD1. Per the germline V gene, CDR1 is SGHDT and CDR2 is YYEEEE. V gave up 4 bases and J gave up 3 bases; unmatched junction bases: 8. This CDR3 region has 16 residues. CDR3 sequence: CASSLCGTGYYNEQFL. Here the CDR3 DNA reads TGTGCCAGCAGCCTGTGTGGGACAGGGTACTACAATGAGCAGTTCTTA.

This clonotype was seen at least ten times. The chain joins TRBV6-1 to TRBJ2-2; possibly TRBD1 for D (5 bases). The CDR3 spans 16 residues. V was clipped by 6 bases and J by 0 bases, with 14 bases between them. Germline V CDR1 and CDR2: MNHNS, SASEGT. The CDR3 region is CASRQKQVTNTGELFF. In DNA form, the CDR3 reads TGTGCCAGCAGACAAAAACAGGTTACGAACACCGGGGAGCTGTTTTTT.

With respect to this clonotype: Given a much more abundant clone one base away, this may be a read error. The V and J genes are TRBV6-1 and TRBJ2-7; the D is unclear. Per the germline V gene, CDR1 is MNHNS and CDR2 is SASEGT. The CDR3 sequence is 11 residues long. Written as DNA, the CDR3 is TGTGCCACTCGGATTTCCTACGAGCAGTGCTTC. It translates to CATRISYEQCF.

Notes on this clonotype: One end of the junction does not line up with germline, which may come from a read error. This rearrangement joins TRBV7-9 to TRBJ1-1, with a tentative D call TRBD1 (5 bases). This CDR3 contains 15 residues. Germline V CDR1 and CDR2: SEHNR, FQNEAQ (reference sequence). The CDR3 coding sequence is TGTGCCAGCAACTTAGCTATGACGGGGGGAACTGAAGCTTTCTTT. Its translation: CASNLAMTGGTEAFF.

With regard to this clonotype: An end of the junction differs from the germline gene, which may be a read error. The chain links TRBV29-1 to TRBJ2-3; 7 bases line up with TRBD1. The V gene's germline CDR1 is SQVTM and CDR2 ANQGSEA. CDR3 length: 15 residues. CDR3 in DNA: TGCAGCATTGAAGGACAGGAGATGAGCACAGATACGCAGTATTTT. Protein: CSIEGQEMSTDTQYF.

Concerning this clonotype itself: The CDR3 carries no conserved terminal phenylalanine or tryptophan, so it likely arises from a read error. This sequence joins TRBV11-3 and TRBJ1-1, with D possibly TRBD1 on 6 matching bases. CDR3 length: 14 residues. Germline V gene sequence: CDR1 SGHNT, CDR2 YENEEA. Trimming took off 6 bases at V and 1 base at J, with 12 bases between the two ends. This CDR3 reads CASSPGERNTEAFL. The CDR3 nucleotides are TGTGCCAGCAGTCCAGGGGAGAGGAACACTGAAGCTTTCCTT.

Note on this clonotype: This clone may be a read error of a much larger clone one base away. In DNA form, the CDR3 reads TGCAGCGGGGCTAGCGGGAGTCTCGAGCGGTACTTC. Residues: CSGASGSLERYF. J is TRBJ2-7 and V is TRBV29-1, with 10 bases lining up with TRBD2. CDR1 and CDR2 (germline): SQVTM, ANQGSEA. CDR3 length: 12 residues.

The sample holds many counts of this clonotype. This sequence joins TRBV5-6 and TRBJ1-1; a weak D match, TRBD1 (5 bases). Germline loops: CDR1 SGHDT, CDR2 YYEEEE. V was cut by 0 bases and J by 6 bases, with 12 bases left in between. The CDR3 is 14 residues long. The DNA of the CDR3 is TGTGCCAGCAGCTTGGGGGGACCGAGCTCTGAAGCTTTCTTT. Translated, it gives CASSLGGPSSEAFF.

Ten or more counts support this clonotype. In nucleotides, the CDR3 is TGTGCCAGCAGTTGGGGACAGGGGGCCAGCGAGCAGTACTTC. Its translation is CASSWGQGASEQYF. The chain joins TRBV6-5 to TRBJ2-7, with TRBD1 matching 12 bases. J was trimmed by 6 bases and V by 4 bases; bases with no gene match: 4. This CDR3 has 14 residues. Germline V CDR1 and CDR2: MNHEY, SVGAGI.

Concerning this clonotype: It may be a read error: a sequence one base away is much more abundant. V usage is TRBV28 and J usage is TRBJ1-5; D is perhaps TRBD2 (6 bases). The J call is uncertain, as TRBJ2-3 better fits the DNA end. Germline CDR1 is MDHEN and CDR2 is SYDVKM. The CDR3 sequence is 14 residues long. CDR3 nucleotides: TGTGCCAGCAGTTTAGGTAGCGGTTTGCAGCCCCAGTATTTT. It is translated as CASSLGSGLQPQYF.

Remarks on this clonotype: This may be a read error, as it is one base from a much larger clone. The chain employs TRBV11-2 and TRBJ2-1; 8 bases align to TRBD2. Germline V gives CDR1 SGHAT, CDR2 FQNNGV. The CDR3 runs 16 residues. The CDR3 DNA sequence: TGTACCAGCAGCTTAGTCATGGGACTAGATGTGAATGAGCAGTTCTTC. Encoded protein: CTSSLVMGLDVNEQFF.

V and J are TRBV28 and TRBJ2-7; D gene uncertain. There are 13 residues in the CDR3. The germline gives CDR1 MDHEN, CDR2 SYDVKM. V lost 6 bases, J lost 2 bases, and 11 bases lay in between. The CDR3 sequence is CASSSTLPYEQYF. The CDR3 region has the DNA TGTGCCAGCAGCTCCACACTTCCCTACGAGCAGTACTTC.

V is TRBV19 and J is TRBJ1-1; D is uncertain. V lost 7 bases, J lost 1 base, and 19 bases lay in between. Germline CDR1 is LNHDA and CDR2 is SQIVND (reference sequence). The CDR3 runs to 16 residues. For the CDR3, the DNA is TGTGCCAGTACCACCCAGTTTAGGCAAAAGAACACTGAAGCTTTCTTT. Its protein is CASTTQFRQKNTEAFF.

To note about this clonotype: A much more abundant neighbour one base away suggests this may be a read error. The chain uses TRBV4-1 and TRBJ2-3; D is possibly TRBD1 (6 bases). The J call may be faulty, since TRBJ1-5 better matches the DNA end. Germline V lookup: CDR1 MGHRA, CDR2 YSYEKL. The CDR3 covers 16 residues. The CDR3 sequence: CASSQDPGASTDTQHF. CDR3 nucleotide sequence: TGCGCCAGCAGCCAAGACCCAGGGGCTAGCACAGATACGCAGCATTTT.

The CDR3: CASSYSAGGTNYCYTF. CDR3 DNA sequence: TGTGCCAGCAGTTACTCGGCAGGGGGCACTAACTACTGCTACACCTTC. The gene calls are TRBV6-5 and TRBJ1-2, with 8 bases matching TRBD1. Trimming removed 0 bases from V and 9 bases from J; junction bases left unmatched: 12. The CDR3 is made up of 16 amino acids. The V gene's germline CDR1 is MNHEY and CDR2 SVGAGI.

Concerning this clonotype: The final CDR3 position lacks the conserved phenylalanine or tryptophan, pointing to a likely read error. The chain joins TRBV6-1 to TRBJ1-5; D unresolved. The CDR3 runs 15 residues. In germline, CDR1 is MNHNS, CDR2 SASEGT. CDR3 DNA sequence: TGTGCCAGCAGTGAAGACGGAGGGAGCAATCAGCCTCAGCATTCT. Translating it yields CASSEDGGSNQPQHS.

This chain links TRBV15 with TRBJ2-1; the D gene is possibly TRBD2 (6 bases). This CDR3 is built from 16 residues. Between the trimmed V and J ends, which lost 1 base and 7 bases, there was a span of 17 bases. Germline V lookup: CDR1 LNHNV, CDR2 YYDKDF (reference sequence). For the CDR3, the DNA is TGTGCCACCAGCAGAGTGACGGGAGTAATTGGAAATGAGCAGTTCTTC. This codes for CATSRVTGVIGNEQFF.